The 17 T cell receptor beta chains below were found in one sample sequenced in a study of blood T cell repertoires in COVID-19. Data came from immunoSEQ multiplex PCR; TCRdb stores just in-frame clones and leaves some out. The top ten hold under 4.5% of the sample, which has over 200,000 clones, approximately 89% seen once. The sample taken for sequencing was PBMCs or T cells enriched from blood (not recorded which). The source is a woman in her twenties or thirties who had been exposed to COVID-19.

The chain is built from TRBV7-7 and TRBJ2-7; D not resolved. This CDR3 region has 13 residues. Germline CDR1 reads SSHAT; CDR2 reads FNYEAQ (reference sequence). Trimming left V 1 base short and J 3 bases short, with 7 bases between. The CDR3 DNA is TGTGCCAGCAGCTTAGGTCCAAACTACGAGCAGTACTTC. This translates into CASSLGPNYEQYF.

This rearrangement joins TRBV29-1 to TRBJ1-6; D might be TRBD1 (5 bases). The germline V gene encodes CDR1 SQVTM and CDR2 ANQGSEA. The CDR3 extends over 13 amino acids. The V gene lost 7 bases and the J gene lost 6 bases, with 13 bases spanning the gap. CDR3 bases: TGCAGCGCTCGGACAACGACTAATTCACCCCTCCACTTT. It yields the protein CSARTTTNSPLHF.

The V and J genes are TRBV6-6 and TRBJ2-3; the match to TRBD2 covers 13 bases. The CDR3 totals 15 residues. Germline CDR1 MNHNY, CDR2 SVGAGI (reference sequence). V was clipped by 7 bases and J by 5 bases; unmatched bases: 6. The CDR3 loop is CASIRLAGGLDTQYF. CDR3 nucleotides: TGTGCCAGCATCCGACTAGCGGGAGGATTAGATACGCAGTATTTT.

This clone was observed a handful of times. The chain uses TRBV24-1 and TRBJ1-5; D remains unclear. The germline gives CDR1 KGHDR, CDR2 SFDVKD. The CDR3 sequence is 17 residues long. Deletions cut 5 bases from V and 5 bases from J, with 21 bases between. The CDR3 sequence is CATSGGRGHRFDQPQHF. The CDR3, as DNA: TGTGCCACCAGTGGGGGAAGAGGGCACCGCTTCGATCAGCCCCAGCATTTT.

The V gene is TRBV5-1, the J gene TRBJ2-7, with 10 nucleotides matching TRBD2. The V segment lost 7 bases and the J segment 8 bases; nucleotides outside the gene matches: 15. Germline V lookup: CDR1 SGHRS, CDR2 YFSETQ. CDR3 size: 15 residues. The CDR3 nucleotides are TGCGCCAGCGGCAAGGTAGCGGGAGGTTTAGGACAGCAGTACTTC. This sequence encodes CASGKVAGGLGQQYF.

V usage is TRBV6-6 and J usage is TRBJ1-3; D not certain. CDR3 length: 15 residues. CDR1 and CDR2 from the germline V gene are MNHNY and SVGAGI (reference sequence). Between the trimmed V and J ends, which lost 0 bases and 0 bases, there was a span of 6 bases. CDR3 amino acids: CASSYSASSGNTIYF. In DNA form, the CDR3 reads TGTGCCAGCAGTTACTCAGCATCCTCTGGAAACACCATATATTTT.

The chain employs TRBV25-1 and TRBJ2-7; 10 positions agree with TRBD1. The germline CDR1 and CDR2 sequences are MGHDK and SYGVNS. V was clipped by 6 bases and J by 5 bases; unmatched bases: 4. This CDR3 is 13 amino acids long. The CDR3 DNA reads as TGTGCCAGCAGCGGACAGGGGGTCCACGAGCAGTACTTC. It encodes CASSGQGVHEQYF.

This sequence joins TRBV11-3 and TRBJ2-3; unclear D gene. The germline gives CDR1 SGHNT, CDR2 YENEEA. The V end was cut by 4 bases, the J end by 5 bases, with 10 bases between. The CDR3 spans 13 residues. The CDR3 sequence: CASSYTTRDTQYF. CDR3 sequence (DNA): TGTGCCAGCAGCTACACGACAAGAGATACGCAGTATTTT.

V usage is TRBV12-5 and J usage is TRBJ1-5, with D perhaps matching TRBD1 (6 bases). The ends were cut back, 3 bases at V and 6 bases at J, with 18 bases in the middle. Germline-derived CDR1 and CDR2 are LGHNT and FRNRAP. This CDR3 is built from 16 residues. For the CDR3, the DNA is TGTGCTAGTGGTTTACTCCTTGCGGGGGGCTTTCAGCCCCAGCATTTT. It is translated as CASGLLLAGGFQPQHF. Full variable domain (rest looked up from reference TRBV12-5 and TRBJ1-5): DARVTQTPRHKVTEMGQEVTMRCQPILGHNTVFWYRQTMMQGLELLAYFRNRAPLDDSGMPKDRFSAEMPDATLATLKIQPSEPRDSAVYFCASGLLLAGGFQPQHFGDGTRLSIL.

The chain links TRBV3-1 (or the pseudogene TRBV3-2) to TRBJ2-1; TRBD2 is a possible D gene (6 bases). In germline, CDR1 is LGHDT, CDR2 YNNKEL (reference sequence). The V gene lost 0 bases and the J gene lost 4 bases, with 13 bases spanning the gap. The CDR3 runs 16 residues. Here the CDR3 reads CASSQDTGTPYNEQFF. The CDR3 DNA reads TGTGCCAGCAGCCAAGATACCGGGACTCCGTACAATGAGCAGTTCTTC.

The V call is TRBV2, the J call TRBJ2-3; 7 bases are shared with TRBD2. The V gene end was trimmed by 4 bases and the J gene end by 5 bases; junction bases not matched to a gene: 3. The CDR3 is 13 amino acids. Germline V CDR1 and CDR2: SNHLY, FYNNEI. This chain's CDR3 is CASSGEGEDTQYF. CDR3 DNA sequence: TGTGCCAGCAGTGGGGAGGGAGAAGATACGCAGTATTTT.

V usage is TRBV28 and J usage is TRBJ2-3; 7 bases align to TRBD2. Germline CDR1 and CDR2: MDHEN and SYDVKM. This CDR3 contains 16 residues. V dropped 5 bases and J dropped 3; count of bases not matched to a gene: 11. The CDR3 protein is CASSLSVSGMTDTQYF. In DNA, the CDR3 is TGTGCCAGCAGTCTCTCGGTCAGCGGGATGACAGATACGCAGTATTTT.

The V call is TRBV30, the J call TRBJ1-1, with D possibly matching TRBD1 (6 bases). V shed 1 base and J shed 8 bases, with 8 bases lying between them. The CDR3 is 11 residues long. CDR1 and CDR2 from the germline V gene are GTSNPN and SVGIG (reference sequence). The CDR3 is CAWSGRGEAFF. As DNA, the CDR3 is TGTGCCTGGAGTGGTAGGGGGGAAGCTTTCTTT. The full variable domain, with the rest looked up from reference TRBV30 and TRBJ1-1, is SQTIHQWPATLVQPVGSPLSLECTVEGTSNPNLYWYRQAAGRGLQLLFYSVGIGQISSEVPQNLSASRPQDRQFILSSKKLLLSDSGFYLCAWSGRGEAFFGQGTRLTVV.

The CDR3: CASSLLPGYNSPLHF. The CDR3 DNA is TGCGCCAGCAGCTTGCTCCCGGGGTATAATTCACCCCTCCACTTT. The V and J genes are TRBV5-1 and TRBJ1-6; D not resolved. Trimming stripped 1 base from V and 4 bases from J, with 9 bases between. This CDR3 is 15 amino acids long. From germline, CDR1 is SGHRS and CDR2 YFSETQ.

CDR3 residues: CASSDRTNSPLHF. In DNA, the CDR3 is TGTGCCAGCTCGGACAGGACTAATTCACCCCTCCACTTT. This rearrangement joins TRBV27 to TRBJ1-6; 7 nucleotides line up with TRBD1. The CDR3 is 13 residues long. The germline gives CDR1 MNHEY, CDR2 SMNVEV (reference sequence). The ends lost 8 bases at V and 6 bases at J; junction bases unmatched: 4.

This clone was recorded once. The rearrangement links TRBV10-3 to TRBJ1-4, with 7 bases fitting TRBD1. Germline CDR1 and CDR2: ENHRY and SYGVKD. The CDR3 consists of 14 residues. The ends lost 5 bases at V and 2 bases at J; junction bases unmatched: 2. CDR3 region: CAISPGQTNEKLFF. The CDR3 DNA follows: TGTGCCATCAGTCCGGGACAGACTAATGAAAAACTGTTTTTT.

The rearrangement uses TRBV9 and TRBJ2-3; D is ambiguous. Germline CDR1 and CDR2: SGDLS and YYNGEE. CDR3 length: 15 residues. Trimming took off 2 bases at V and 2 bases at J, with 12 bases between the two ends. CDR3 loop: CASSVGATNTDTQYF. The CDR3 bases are TGTGCCAGCAGCGTCGGAGCCACAAACACAGATACGCAGTATTTT.